This T cell receptor beta chain was documented in a study of CD8 T cells in ankylosing spondylitis. Construction of TCR beta libraries was performed using quantitative 5'-RACE with molecular barcodes. TCRdb redid the calling of the 5' RACE reads with MiXCR, one entry per CDR3 protein. The table has around 770,000 distinct CDR3 sequences, 12% seen once. Study results and limitations: Peripheral blood held disease-linked clones only at relatively low frequency, and these were CD8+. Both synovial fluid and blood in reactive arthritis had previously been reported to carry some motif variants. Ankylosing spondylitis blood appeared to carry a characteristic TCR beta motif of seven to nine highly homologous variants.

In its sample, this clonotype was seen a few times. The antigen is not known. CDR1 and CDR2 from the germline V gene are KGHDR and SFDVKD. CDR3 length equals 16 residues. Trimming removed 3 bases from V and 2 bases from J, with 13 bases in between. V is TRBV24-1 and J is TRBJ2-1; D may match TRBD1 or TRBD2 (5 bases each). The sequence was obtained from a male donor with ankylosing spondylitis. Sequencing was done on a sample of blood, either unsorted or a sorted T cell fraction (not recorded which). This CDR3 is CATSDPGTQPYNEQFF. Written as DNA, the CDR3 is TGTGCCACCAGTGATCCCGGGACCCAACCCTACAATGAGCAGTTCTTC.